One and the same sample provided the 26 T cell receptor beta chains below, sequenced in a study of blood T cell repertoires in COVID-19. Assay: immunoSEQ multiplex PCR; the TCRdb copy retains only in-frame clones and omits some. The table lists around 380,000 clones, more than 75% of them singletons, with 0.85% to 1.2% in the top ten. The sequenced material came from peripheral blood. The receptors were gathered from a human donor with acute or convalescent COVID-19. The donor label of this sample is uncertain.

The chain carries TRBV10-3 and TRBJ2-2; TRBD2 matches at 7 bases. The CDR3 loop spans 13 amino acids. Germline-derived CDR1 and CDR2 are ENHRY and SYGVKD. Trimming cost V 6 bases and J 6 bases; bases outside gene matches: 4. CDR3 nucleotide sequence: TGTGCCATCAGGGACACTAGCGCCGGGGAGCTGTTTTTT. This sequence encodes CAIRDTSAGELFF.

The V call is TRBV3-1 (or the pseudogene TRBV3-2), the J call TRBJ1-2; 10 nucleotides line up with TRBD1. The germline V gene has CDR1 LGHDT and CDR2 YNNKEL (reference sequence). Trimming removed 3 bases from V and 5 bases from J; junction bases left unmatched: 6. The CDR3 is made up of 15 amino acids. The CDR3 reads CASSHLDRGRYGYTF. The DNA of the CDR3 is TGTGCCAGCAGCCACCTAGACAGGGGGCGTTATGGCTACACCTTC.

As for this clone: Other DNA sequences in the sample encode the same CDR3. The genes are TRBV2 and TRBJ1-2; 7 bases agree with TRBD1. There are 13 residues in the CDR3. The J segment lost 4 bases and the V segment lost 4 bases, leaving 3 bases of the junction unmatched. From germline, CDR1 is SNHLY and CDR2 FYNNEI. The CDR3 protein is CASSAGTAYGYTF. The CDR3 nucleotides are TGTGCCAGCAGTGCGGGGACAGCCTATGGCTACACCTTC.

This clone was seen only a few times. This rearrangement joins TRBV20-1 to TRBJ2-7, with 9 positions matching TRBD2. This CDR3 spans 15 amino acids. V lost 3 bases, J lost 5 bases, and 11 bases stayed unmatched. Looked up from germline, CDR1 is DFQATT and CDR2 is SNEGSKA (reference sequence). Here the CDR3 reads CSASIVAGVRNEQYF. The CDR3 region has the DNA TGCAGTGCTAGTATAGTAGCGGGAGTCCGGAACGAGCAGTACTTC.

V and J are TRBV6-6 and TRBJ1-4; D gene unclear. The CDR3 sequence is 14 residues long. Germline V gene data show CDR1 as MNHNY and CDR2 as SVGAGI (reference sequence). V gave up 8 bases and J gave up 2 bases, with 12 bases separating them. The chain's CDR3 is CASGEVSTNEKLFF. The CDR3 bases are TGTGCCAGCGGTGAGGTGTCGACTAATGAAAAACTGTTTTTT.

CDR3 residues: CASSPAPSWSSAILQETQYF. As DNA, the CDR3 is TGCGCCAGCAGCCCGGCGCCTAGCTGGAGTAGTGCTATTCTCCAAGAGACCCAGTACTTC. This chain connects TRBV5-1 to TRBJ2-5, with a tentative D call TRBD2 (5 bases). This CDR3 spans 20 amino acids. From germline, CDR1 is SGHRS and CDR2 YFSETQ. Trimming cost V 4 bases and J 1 base, with 29 bases left between them.

The chain joins TRBV10-1 to TRBJ2-7; D remains unclear. Germline assignment: CDR1 WNHNN and CDR2 SYGVQD (reference sequence). The CDR3 is 15 residues long. Trimming removed 3 bases from V and 3 bases from J, with 15 bases in between. The CDR3 sequence: CASSDSDGAVYEQYF. CDR3 in DNA: TGCGCCAGCAGTGATAGTGACGGAGCCGTCTACGAGCAGTACTTC.

The V gene is TRBV30, the J gene TRBJ1-1, with a possible D match to TRBD1 (6 bases). The V and J ends lost 1 base and 4 bases respectively, with 19 bases between them. This CDR3 has 16 residues. The germline V gene encodes CDR1 GTSNPN and CDR2 SVGIG (reference sequence). CDR3 coding DNA: TGTGCCTGGAGTGGACAGGAGATACTGCGGAGCACTGAAGCTTTCTTT. It yields the protein CAWSGQEILRSTEAFF.

The rearrangement joins TRBV6-5 to TRBJ1-2; 7 bases are a match to TRBD1. Germline CDR1 reads MNHEY; CDR2 reads SVGAGI. Trimming at V came to 5 bases and at J to 2 bases, leaving 2 bases not matched to a gene. This CDR3 has 13 amino acids. The CDR3 sequence is CASSKGQNYGYTF. The CDR3 region has the DNA TGTGCCAGCAGTAAGGGACAGAACTATGGCTACACCTTC.

The J gene is TRBJ1-2, the V gene TRBV7-9, with D tentatively TRBD1 (6 bases). CDR1 and CDR2 (germline): SEHNR, FQNEAQ (reference sequence). The CDR3 loop spans 12 amino acids. Between the trimmed V and J ends, which lost 3 bases and 9 bases, there was a span of 11 bases. Here the CDR3 reads CASSFRGDSYTF. CDR3 nucleotides: TGTGCCAGCAGCTTCCGGGGGGACAGCTACACCTTC.

This chain joins TRBV5-4 and TRBJ1-2; D is ambiguous. Trimming removed 0 bases from V and 5 bases from J, with 17 bases in between. This CDR3 region has 16 residues. Looked up from germline, CDR1 is SGHNT and CDR2 is YYREEE (reference sequence). CDR3 protein: CASSLDGGQAQYGYTF. DNA of the CDR3: TGTGCCAGCAGCTTGGATGGAGGGCAGGCTCAATATGGCTACACCTTC.

The chain couples TRBV27 to TRBJ1-1; a possible D gene is TRBD1 (6 bases). Germline V gene lookup returns CDR1 MNHEY and CDR2 SMNVEV (reference sequence). Deletions cut 6 bases from V and 1 base from J, with 12 bases between. The CDR3 sequence is 14 residues long. The CDR3 bases are TGTGCCAGCAGATTTACAGGGTGGAACACTGAAGCTTTCTTT. Amino acid sequence: CASRFTGWNTEAFF.

V gene TRBV3-1 (or the pseudogene TRBV3-2) combines with J gene TRBJ1-3; TRBD1 matches at 7 bases. The CDR3 loop spans 17 amino acids. V shed 0 bases, J shed 0 bases, and the junction held 5 bases outside the gene matches. Germline V gene lookup returns CDR1 LGHDT and CDR2 YNNKEL (reference sequence). CDR3 bases: TGTGCCAGCAGCCAAGAATACAGGGGTATCTCTGGAAACACCATATATTTT. Encoded protein: CASSQEYRGISGNTIYF.

The chain has TRBV19 and TRBJ1-4, with D tentatively TRBD1 (5 bases). The CDR3 runs to 15 residues. CDR1 is LNHDA, CDR2 SQIVND, per germline (reference sequence). V was cut by 3 bases and J by 5 bases, with 13 bases left in between. CDR3 residues: CASSMQQGGNEKLFF. The CDR3 DNA is TGTGCCAGTAGTATGCAGCAGGGAGGGAATGAAAAACTGTTTTTT.

This clone has just a few counts. V and J are TRBV3-1 (or the pseudogene TRBV3-2) and TRBJ2-1, with 8 bases aligning to TRBD2. V lost 4 bases and J lost 2; bases outside the gene matches: 4. This CDR3 spans 15 amino acids. Germline lookup yields CDR1 LGHDT and CDR2 YNNKEL (reference sequence). For the CDR3, the DNA is TGTGCCAGCAGCCGAGGAGCGGGGGCCTACAATGAGCAGTTCTTC. It is translated as CASSRGAGAYNEQFF.

This sequence joins TRBV6-4 and TRBJ1-1; 9 nucleotides line up with TRBD1. This CDR3 is 15 amino acids long. Germline trimming cut 6 bases from V and 5 bases from J; bases unmatched to any gene: 10. CDR1 and CDR2 (germline): MRHNA, SNTAGT. This CDR3 reads CASRWDRVSRTEAFF. CDR3 DNA sequence: TGTGCCAGCAGGTGGGACAGGGTGTCGCGGACTGAAGCTTTCTTT.

Regarding this clone: Different DNA sequences within this sample yield the same CDR3. This chain connects TRBV12-5 to TRBJ2-7, with 9 positions matching TRBD1. Germline V lookup: CDR1 LGHNT, CDR2 FRNRAP. The length of the CDR3 is 15 residues. V dropped 4 bases and J dropped 3; count of bases not matched to a gene: 7. Here the CDR3 DNA reads TGTGCTAGTGGTTCTCCTGGGACAGGGATCTACGAGCAGTACTTC. Amino acids: CASGSPGTGIYEQYF.

V usage is TRBV7-2 and J usage is TRBJ1-2; the D gene is possibly TRBD1 (6 bases). Trimming cost V 1 base and J 4 bases, with 7 bases left between them. The CDR3 contains 13 residues. Germline lookup yields CDR1 SGHTA and CDR2 FQGNSA. The CDR3 bases are TGTGCCAGCAGCTTAGGACAGGTCTATGGCTACACCTTC. Protein sequence: CASSLGQVYGYTF.

The chain carries TRBV27 and TRBJ2-1; 12 bases are shared with TRBD2. Germline CDR1 reads MNHEY; CDR2 reads SMNVEV (reference sequence). The J segment lost 9 bases and the V segment lost 7 bases, leaving 7 bases of the junction unmatched. This CDR3 comprises 14 residues. The CDR3, as DNA: TGTGCCAGCACTCCTAGCGGGAGGGCCCCTGAGCAGTTCTTC. Translating it yields CASTPSGRAPEQFF.

The chain is built from TRBV30 and TRBJ2-3; D is unclear. The germline CDR1 and CDR2 sequences are GTSNPN and SVGIG (reference sequence). Trimming removed 2 bases at V and 2 bases at J, with 11 bases between. The CDR3 has 14 amino acids. CDR3 loop: CAWSNQVDTDTQYF. The CDR3 nucleotides read TGTGCCTGGAGTAACCAGGTAGACACAGATACGCAGTATTTT.

This rearrangement joins TRBV4-1 to TRBJ1-2; D gene uncertain. CDR1 is MGHRA and CDR2 is YSYEKL in the germline V gene. This CDR3 is 15 amino acids long. The V and J ends lost 1 base and 3 bases respectively, with 12 bases between them. Here the CDR3 reads CASSQAGWVDYGYTF. Here the CDR3 DNA reads TGCGCCAGCAGCCAAGCCGGGTGGGTAGACTATGGCTACACCTTC.

The chain links TRBV9 to TRBJ2-2; 8 positions agree with TRBD2. V lost 4 bases, J lost 4 bases, and 9 bases stayed unmatched. Germline loops: CDR1 SGDLS, CDR2 YYNGEE. There are 16 residues in the CDR3. CDR3 DNA: TGTGCCAGCAGCTTAACTAGCGGAGCGGCCACCGGGGAGCTGTTTTTT. Amino acids: CASSLTSGAATGELFF. Full variable domain (remainder filled in from reference TRBV9 and TRBJ2-2): DSGVTQTPKHLITATGQRVTLRCSPRSGDLSVYWYQQSLDQGLQFLIQYYNGEERAKGNILERFSAQQFPDLHSELNLSSLELGDSALYFCASSLTSGAATGELFFGEGSRLTVL.

This chain uses TRBV11-1 with TRBJ1-3, with D uncertain. V lost 5 bases and J 5 bases, leaving 13 bases between the germline ends. The CDR3 covers 14 residues. Germline-derived CDR1 and CDR2 are SGHAT and FQDESV (reference sequence). CDR3: CASSPDLLRNTIYF. CDR3 in DNA: TGTGCCAGCAGCCCGGACTTGCTAAGAAACACCATATATTTT.

CDR3 loop: CASSYSGRGRGGYTF. The DNA of the CDR3 is TGTGCCAGCAGTTACTCCGGCAGGGGGCGCGGTGGCTACACCTTC. The V and J genes are TRBV6-5 and TRBJ1-2, with 8 bases that match TRBD1. Germline V CDR1 and CDR2: MNHEY, SVGAGI. This CDR3 comprises 15 residues. Unmatched junction bases numbered 7, after V lost 0 bases and J lost 7 bases.

This clone was seen a single time. The chain has TRBV9 and TRBJ1-1, with TRBD1 identical over 7 bases. The CDR3 runs to 17 residues. Trimming at V came to 3 bases and at J to 0 bases, leaving 11 bases not matched to a gene. The germline gives CDR1 SGDLS, CDR2 YYNGEE. The CDR3 nucleotides read TGTGCCAGCAGCGCATTCAGACAGGGTGCGATGAACACTGAAGCTTTCTTT. It encodes CASSAFRQGAMNTEAFF.

The chain is built from TRBV2 and TRBJ1-1; tentatively, D is TRBD1 (6 bases). This CDR3 has 13 amino acids. The germline V gene has CDR1 SNHLY and CDR2 FYNNEI. Deletions cut 10 bases from V and 0 bases from J, with 12 bases between. CDR3 bases: TGTGCCAACAAAAGGGACATGAACACTGAAGCTTTCTTT. Encoded protein: CANKRDMNTEAFF.